A single sample gave rise to the 15 T cell receptor beta chains below, sequenced in a study of T cells after yellow fever vaccination. TCRdb re-analysed the 5' RACE reads in MiXCR, keeping a single row per CDR3 protein. The sample has about 310,000 distinct CDR3 sequences, 3% to 4.5% seen once; the top ten hold less than 25%. The source was PBMCs, collected on the day of the yellow fever booster vaccination. The receptors derive from a man in his late teens or twenties who received the YFV17D yellow fever vaccine.

This clonotype was seen repeatedly, ten times or more. V is TRBV7-2 and J is TRBJ2-6, with D possibly TRBD1 on 5 matching bases. The CDR3 is made up of 14 amino acids. Germline CDR1 and CDR2: SGHTA and FQGNSA. Trimming shortened V by 5 bases and J by 2 bases, and 7 bases separated the two germline ends. The CDR3 region is CASSPTAGANVLTF. CDR3 sequence (DNA): TGTGCCAGCAGCCCGACAGCTGGGGCCAACGTCCTGACTTTC. The variable domain in full, completed from reference TRBV7-2 and TRBJ2-6, reads GAGVSQSPSNKVTEKGKDVELRCDPISGHTALYWYRQSLGQGLEFLIYFQGNSAPDKSGLPSDRFSAERTGGSVSTLTIQRTQQEDSAVYLCASSPTAGANVLTFGAGSRLTVL.

This clonotype has at least ten counts. This sequence joins TRBV27 and TRBJ2-3, with 7 bases fitting TRBD2. This CDR3 has 16 residues. V was clipped by 1 base and J by 5 bases; unmatched bases: 9. Germline V gives CDR1 MNHEY, CDR2 SMNVEV (reference sequence). CDR3 sequence reads: CASSLYGGSSEDTQYF. As DNA, the CDR3 is TGTGCCAGCAGTTTATACGGGGGGTCCAGCGAAGATACGCAGTATTTT.

V and J are TRBV4-3 and TRBJ2-7; TRBD2 is a possible D gene (6 bases). The CDR3 totals 15 residues. Germline CDR1 reads LGHNA; CDR2 reads YSLEER. Trimming removed 4 bases at V and 4 bases at J, with 17 bases between. The CDR3: CASSPRGTEPYEQYF. DNA for the CDR3: TGCGCCAGCAGCCCCCGGGGGACGGAACCTTACGAGCAGTACTTC.

This clonotype occurred many times. The chain uses TRBV6-1 and TRBJ2-5; no reliable D call. Germline-derived CDR1 and CDR2 are MNHNS and SASEGT. Deletions cut 6 bases from V and 5 bases from J, with 13 bases between. CDR3 size: 13 residues. The CDR3: CASRWTAGETQYF. The CDR3 coding sequence is TGTGCCAGCAGATGGACGGCCGGGGAGACCCAGTACTTC.

This clonotype was observed a few times. The chain recombines TRBV5-1 with TRBJ2-7; D perhaps matches TRBD1 (6 bases). Germline CDR1 SGHRS, CDR2 YFSETQ. Trimming took off 0 bases at V and 3 bases at J, with 10 bases between the two ends. There are 14 residues in the CDR3. CDR3 region: CASSLAGERYEQYF. CDR3 bases: TGCGCCAGCAGCTTGGCAGGGGAGCGCTACGAGCAGTACTTC.

This clonotype turned up a few times. The chain combines TRBV4-3 with TRBJ1-3; 7 nucleotides align to TRBD1. Trimming removed 1 base from V and 4 bases from J; junction bases left unmatched: 4. Germline CDR1 and CDR2: LGHNA and YSLEER. This CDR3 is built from 15 residues. The chain's CDR3 is CASSQGGGGGNTIYF. Written as DNA, the CDR3 is TGCGCCAGCAGCCAAGGAGGGGGCGGCGGAAACACCATATATTTT.

This clonotype was counted many times. The rearrangement uses TRBV15 and TRBJ2-3; TRBD2 matches at 9 bases. With V trimmed by 11 bases and J by 6 bases, 6 bases remained unmatched. The CDR3 has 12 residues. Germline V gives CDR1 LNHNV, CDR2 YYDKDF (reference sequence). DNA for the CDR3: TGTGCCGTTAGCGGGGGCCAGGATACGCAGTATTTT. As protein: CAVSGGQDTQYF.

The CDR3 nucleotides are TGTGCCAGCAACGACATGGCGGGGGACTATCAGCCCCAGCATTTT. It translates to CASNDMAGDYQPQHF. V and J are TRBV6-5 and TRBJ1-5; a possible D gene is TRBD1 (5 bases). Germline CDR1 reads MNHEY; CDR2 reads SVGAGI. The CDR3 has 15 residues. The germline V and J ends were trimmed by 7 bases and 5 bases, with 18 bases remaining between them.

There are many counts of this clonotype. The chain employs TRBV4-2 and TRBJ1-2; unclear D gene. Trimming pared 0 bases from V and 4 bases from J, leaving 6 bases between. The CDR3 covers 13 residues. Germline values: CDR1 LGHNA, CDR2 YNFKEQ. The CDR3 protein is CASSQDKFYGYTF. The CDR3 nucleotides read TGTGCCAGCAGCCAAGATAAATTCTATGGCTACACCTTC.

The V call is TRBV20-1, the J call TRBJ1-6; D not resolved. Trimming pared 0 bases from V and 0 bases from J, leaving 9 bases between. Germline values: CDR1 DFQATT, CDR2 SNEGSKA (reference sequence). There are 16 residues in the CDR3. The CDR3 bases are TGCAGTGCTAGAGATCTTCGAGACTCCTATAATTCACCCCTCCACTTT. It is translated as CSARDLRDSYNSPLHF.

This clonotype was observed a handful of times. The chain is built from TRBV2 and TRBJ1-1; unclear D gene. Germline V CDR1 and CDR2: SNHLY, FYNNEI. The CDR3 runs 13 residues. V lost 0 bases and J lost 5, with 7 bases in between. CDR3: CASSEATRTEAFF. The CDR3 DNA sequence: TGTGCCAGCAGTGAAGCAACGAGAACTGAAGCTTTCTTT. Combining the CDR3 with reference TRBV2 and TRBJ1-1 gives the whole variable domain EPEVTQTPSHQVTQMGQEVILRCVPISNHLYFYWYRQILGQKVEFLVSFYNNEISEKSEIFDDQFSVERPDGSNFTLKIRSTKLEDSAMYFCASSEATRTEAFFGQGTRLTVV.

This clonotype was found a few times. This rearrangement joins TRBV5-6 to TRBJ2-7; no clear D gene. Trimming cost V 3 bases and J 3 bases, with 7 bases left between them. Germline V lookup: CDR1 SGHDT, CDR2 YYEEEE. The CDR3 length is 12 residues. The DNA of the CDR3 is TGTGCCAGCAGCTACGGTAACTACGAGCAGTACTTC. It is translated as CASSYGNYEQYF.

The V gene is TRBV27, the J gene TRBJ2-7; possible D gene TRBD2, 7 bases. The CDR3 sequence is 15 residues long. With 2 bases removed from V and 0 bases from J, the gap between germline ends came to 11 bases. CDR1 is MNHEY, CDR2 SMNVEV, per germline (reference sequence). The CDR3 sequence is CASSLGGASSYEQYF. The CDR3 bases are TGTGCCAGCAGTTTAGGGGGGGCCAGCTCCTACGAGCAGTACTTC.

This clonotype was recorded a few times. The V gene is TRBV29-1, the J gene TRBJ1-2; D call uncertain. Germline V gives CDR1 SQVTM, CDR2 ANQGSEA. V shed 1 base and J shed 7 bases, with 10 bases lying between them. CDR3 length: 12 residues. This CDR3 is CSVEGGGGGYTF. As DNA, the CDR3 is TGCAGCGTTGAAGGCGGAGGAGGTGGCTACACCTTC.

The sample holds many counts of this clonotype. J is TRBJ1-4 and V is TRBV20-1, with D possibly TRBD1 on 5 matching bases. Trimming left V 3 bases short and J 6 bases short, with 11 bases between. This CDR3 region has 13 residues. The germline gives CDR1 DFQATT, CDR2 SNEGSKA (reference sequence). CDR3 region: CSASPGGYEKLFF. The DNA of the CDR3 is TGCAGTGCTAGCCCGGGGGGATATGAAAAACTGTTTTTT.